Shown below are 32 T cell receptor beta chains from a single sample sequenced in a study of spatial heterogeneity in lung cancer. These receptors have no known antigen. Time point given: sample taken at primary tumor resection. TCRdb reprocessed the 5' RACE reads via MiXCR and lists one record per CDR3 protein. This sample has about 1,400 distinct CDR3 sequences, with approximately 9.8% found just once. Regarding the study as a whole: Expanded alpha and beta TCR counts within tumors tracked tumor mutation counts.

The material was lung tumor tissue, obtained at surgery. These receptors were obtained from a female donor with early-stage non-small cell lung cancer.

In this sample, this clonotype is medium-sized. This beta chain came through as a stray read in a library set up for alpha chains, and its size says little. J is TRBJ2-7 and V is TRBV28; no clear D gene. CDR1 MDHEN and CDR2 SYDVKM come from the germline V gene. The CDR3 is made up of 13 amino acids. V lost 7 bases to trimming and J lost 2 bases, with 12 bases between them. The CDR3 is CASTLDGAYEQYF. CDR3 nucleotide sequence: TGTGCCAGCACCTTGGACGGAGCCTACGAGCAGTACTTC. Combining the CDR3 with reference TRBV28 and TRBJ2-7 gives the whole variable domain DVKVTQSSRYLVKRTGEKVFLECVQDMDHENMFWYRQDPGLGLRLIYFSYDVKMKEKGDIPEGYSVSREKKERFSLILESASTNQTSMYLCASTLDGAYEQYFGPGTRLTVT.

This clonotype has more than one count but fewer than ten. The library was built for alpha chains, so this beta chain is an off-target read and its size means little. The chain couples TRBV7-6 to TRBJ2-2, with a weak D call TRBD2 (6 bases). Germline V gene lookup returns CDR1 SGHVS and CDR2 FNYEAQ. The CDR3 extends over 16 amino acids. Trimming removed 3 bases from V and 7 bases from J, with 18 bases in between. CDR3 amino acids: CASSFTGTPLNGELFF. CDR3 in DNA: TGTGCCAGCAGCTTTACCGGGACTCCATTAAACGGGGAGCTGTTTTTT.

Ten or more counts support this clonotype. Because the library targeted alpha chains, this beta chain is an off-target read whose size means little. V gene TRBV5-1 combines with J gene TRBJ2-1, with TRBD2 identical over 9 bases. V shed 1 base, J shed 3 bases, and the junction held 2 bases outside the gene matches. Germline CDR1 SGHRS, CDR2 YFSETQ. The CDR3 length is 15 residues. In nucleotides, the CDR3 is TGCGCCAGCAGCTTGTCTAGCGGGGACTACAATGAGCAGTTCTTC. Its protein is CASSLSSGDYNEQFF.

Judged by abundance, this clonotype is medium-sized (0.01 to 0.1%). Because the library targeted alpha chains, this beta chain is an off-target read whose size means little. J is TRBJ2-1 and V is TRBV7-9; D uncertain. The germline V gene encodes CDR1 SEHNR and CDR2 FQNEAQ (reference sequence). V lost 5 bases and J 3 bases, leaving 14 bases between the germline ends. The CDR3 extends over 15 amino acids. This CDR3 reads CASSLTVTGYNEQFF. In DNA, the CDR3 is TGTGCCAGCAGCCTAACAGTGACGGGCTACAATGAGCAGTTCTTC.

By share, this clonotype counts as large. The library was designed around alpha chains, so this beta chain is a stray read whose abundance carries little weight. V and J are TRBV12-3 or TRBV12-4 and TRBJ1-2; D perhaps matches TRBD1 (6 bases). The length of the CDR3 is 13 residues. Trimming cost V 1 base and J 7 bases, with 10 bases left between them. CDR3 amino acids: CASSLGGGTGYTF. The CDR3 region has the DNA TGTGCCAGCAGTTTAGGAGGGGGTACTGGCTACACCTTC.

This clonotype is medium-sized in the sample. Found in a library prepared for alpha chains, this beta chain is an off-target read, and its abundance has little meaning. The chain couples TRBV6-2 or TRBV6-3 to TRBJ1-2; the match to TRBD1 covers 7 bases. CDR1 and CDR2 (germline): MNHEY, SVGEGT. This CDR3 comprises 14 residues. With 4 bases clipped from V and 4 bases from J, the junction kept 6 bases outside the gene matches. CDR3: CASSSGQLTYGYTF. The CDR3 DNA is TGTGCCAGCAGTTCGGGACAGTTGACCTATGGCTACACCTTC.

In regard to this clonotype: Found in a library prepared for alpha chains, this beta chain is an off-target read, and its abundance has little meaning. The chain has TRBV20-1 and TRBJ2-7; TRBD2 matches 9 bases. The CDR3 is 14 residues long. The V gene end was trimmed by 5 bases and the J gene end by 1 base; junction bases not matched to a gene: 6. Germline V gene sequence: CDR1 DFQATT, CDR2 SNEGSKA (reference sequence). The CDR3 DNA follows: TGCAGTGCTTGGGTAGCGGGAGTTTCCTACGAGCAGTACTTC. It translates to CSAWVAGVSYEQYF.

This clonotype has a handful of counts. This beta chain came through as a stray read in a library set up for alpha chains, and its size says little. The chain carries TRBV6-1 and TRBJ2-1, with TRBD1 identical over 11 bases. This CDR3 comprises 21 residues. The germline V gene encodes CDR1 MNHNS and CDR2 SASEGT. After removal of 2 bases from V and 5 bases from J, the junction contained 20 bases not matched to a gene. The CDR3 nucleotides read TGTGCCAGCAGTGAATGGGGACAGGGGGTTTTCAGTGATGGACCGAACAATGAGCAGTTCTTC. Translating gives CASSEWGQGVFSDGPNNEQFF.

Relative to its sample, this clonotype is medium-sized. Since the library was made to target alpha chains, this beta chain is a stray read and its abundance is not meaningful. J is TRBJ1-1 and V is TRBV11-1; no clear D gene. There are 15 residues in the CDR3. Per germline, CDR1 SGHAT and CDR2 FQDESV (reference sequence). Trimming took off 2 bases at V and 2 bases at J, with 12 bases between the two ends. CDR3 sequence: CASSLRAGRNTEAFF. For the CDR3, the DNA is TGTGCCAGCAGCTTACGGGCGGGGAGAAACACTGAAGCTTTCTTT.

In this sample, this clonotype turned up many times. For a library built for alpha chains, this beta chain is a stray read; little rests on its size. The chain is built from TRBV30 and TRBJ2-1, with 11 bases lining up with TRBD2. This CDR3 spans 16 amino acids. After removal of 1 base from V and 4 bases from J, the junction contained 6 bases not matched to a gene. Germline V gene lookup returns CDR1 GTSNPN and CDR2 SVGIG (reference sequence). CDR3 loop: CAWSDGLAGGYNEQFF. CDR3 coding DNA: TGTGCCTGGAGTGATGGTCTAGCGGGAGGATACAATGAGCAGTTCTTC.

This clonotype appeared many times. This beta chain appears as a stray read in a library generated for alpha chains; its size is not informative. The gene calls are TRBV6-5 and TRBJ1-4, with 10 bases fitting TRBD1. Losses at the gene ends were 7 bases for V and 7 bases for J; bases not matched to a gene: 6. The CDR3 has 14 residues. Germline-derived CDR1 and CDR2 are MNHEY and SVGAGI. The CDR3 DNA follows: TGTGCCAGCAAATCCGGGACAGGGGCTGAAAAACTGTTTTTT. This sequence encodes CASKSGTGAEKLFF.

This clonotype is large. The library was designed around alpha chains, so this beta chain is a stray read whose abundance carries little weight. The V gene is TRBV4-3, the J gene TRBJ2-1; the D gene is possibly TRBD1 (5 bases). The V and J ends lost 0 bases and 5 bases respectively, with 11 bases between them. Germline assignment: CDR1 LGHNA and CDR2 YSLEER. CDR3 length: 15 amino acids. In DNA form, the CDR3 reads TGCGCCAGCAGCCAAGAAGGAACCAGGGACAATGAGCAGTTCTTC. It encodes CASSQEGTRDNEQFF.

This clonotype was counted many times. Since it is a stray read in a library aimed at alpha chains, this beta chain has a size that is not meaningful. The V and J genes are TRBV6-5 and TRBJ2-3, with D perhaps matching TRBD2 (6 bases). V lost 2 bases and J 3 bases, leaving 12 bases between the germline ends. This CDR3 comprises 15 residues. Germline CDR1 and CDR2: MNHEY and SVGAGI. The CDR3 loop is CASSYQASETDTQYF. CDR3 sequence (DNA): TGTGCCAGCAGTTACCAGGCTAGCGAGACAGATACGCAGTATTTT.

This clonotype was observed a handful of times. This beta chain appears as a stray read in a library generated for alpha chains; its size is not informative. In DNA form, the CDR3 reads TGTGCCAGCAGTCTGCAGCTAGCGGGGTACACCGGGGAGCTGTTTTTT. This gives the protein CASSLQLAGYTGELFF. V gene TRBV12-3 or TRBV12-4 combines with J gene TRBJ2-2, with 9 bases matching TRBD2. This CDR3 has 16 amino acids. The V and J ends lost 5 bases and 3 bases, in that order; junction bases with no gene match: 7.

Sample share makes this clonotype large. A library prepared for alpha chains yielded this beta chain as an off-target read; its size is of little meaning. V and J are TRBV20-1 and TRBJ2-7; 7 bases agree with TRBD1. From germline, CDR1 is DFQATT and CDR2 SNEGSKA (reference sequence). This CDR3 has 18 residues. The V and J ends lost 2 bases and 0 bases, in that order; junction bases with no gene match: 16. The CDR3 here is CSARTAGTASKSSYEQYF. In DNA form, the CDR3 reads TGCAGTGCTAGAACCGCCGGGACAGCCTCTAAGAGCTCCTACGAGCAGTACTTC.

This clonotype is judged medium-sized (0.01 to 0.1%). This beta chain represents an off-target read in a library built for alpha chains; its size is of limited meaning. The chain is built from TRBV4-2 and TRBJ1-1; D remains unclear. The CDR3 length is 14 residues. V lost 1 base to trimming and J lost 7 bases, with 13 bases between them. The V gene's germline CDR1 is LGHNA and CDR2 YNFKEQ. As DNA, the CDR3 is TGTGCCAGCAGCCAAGGGTGGGGTTCTGTTGAAGCTTTCTTT. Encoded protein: CASSQGWGSVEAFF.

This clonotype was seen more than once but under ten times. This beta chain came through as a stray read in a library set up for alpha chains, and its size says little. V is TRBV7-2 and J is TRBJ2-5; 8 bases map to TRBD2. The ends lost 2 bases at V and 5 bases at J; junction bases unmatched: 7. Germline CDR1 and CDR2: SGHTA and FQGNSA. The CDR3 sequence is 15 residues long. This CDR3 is CASSLNTGGRETQYF. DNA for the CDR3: TGTGCCAGCAGCTTAAATACGGGAGGGAGGGAGACCCAGTACTTC. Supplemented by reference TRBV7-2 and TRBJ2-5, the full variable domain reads GAGVSQSPSNKVTEKGKDVELRCDPISGHTALYWYRQSLGQGLEFLIYFQGNSAPDKSGLPSDRFSAERTGGSVSTLTIQRTQQEDSAVYLCASSLNTGGRETQYFGPGTRLLVL.

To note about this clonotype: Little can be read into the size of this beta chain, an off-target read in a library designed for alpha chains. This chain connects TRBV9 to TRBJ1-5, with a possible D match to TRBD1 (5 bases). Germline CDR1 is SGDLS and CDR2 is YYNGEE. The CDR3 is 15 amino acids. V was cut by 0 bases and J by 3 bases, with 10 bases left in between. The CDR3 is CASSVDPGNNQPQHF. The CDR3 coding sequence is TGTGCCAGCAGCGTAGATCCAGGGAACAATCAGCCCCAGCATTTT.

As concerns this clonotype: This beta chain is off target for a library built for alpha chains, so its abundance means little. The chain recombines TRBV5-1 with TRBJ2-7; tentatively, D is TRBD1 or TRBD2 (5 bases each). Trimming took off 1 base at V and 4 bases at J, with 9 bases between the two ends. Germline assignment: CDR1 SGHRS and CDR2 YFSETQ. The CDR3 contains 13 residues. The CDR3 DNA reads TGCGCCAGCAGCTTGTTTGGGGGTTACGAGCAGTACTTC. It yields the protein CASSLFGGYEQYF.

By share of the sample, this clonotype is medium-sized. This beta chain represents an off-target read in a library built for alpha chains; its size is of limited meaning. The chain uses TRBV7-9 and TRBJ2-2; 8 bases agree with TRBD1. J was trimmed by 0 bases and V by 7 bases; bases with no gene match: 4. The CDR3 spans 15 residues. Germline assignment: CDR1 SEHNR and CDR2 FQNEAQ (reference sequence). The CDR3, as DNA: TGTGCCAGCATCCTCAGGGGGCCGAACACCGGGGAGCTGTTTTTT. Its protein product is CASILRGPNTGELFF.

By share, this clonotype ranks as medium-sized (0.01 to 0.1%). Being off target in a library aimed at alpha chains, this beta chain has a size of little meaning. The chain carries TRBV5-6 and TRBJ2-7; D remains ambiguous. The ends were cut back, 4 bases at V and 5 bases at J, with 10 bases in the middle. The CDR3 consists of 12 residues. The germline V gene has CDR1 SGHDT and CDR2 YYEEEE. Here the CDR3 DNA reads TGTGCCAGCAGCGCCCGTATCCACGAGCAGTACTTC. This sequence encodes CASSARIHEQYF.

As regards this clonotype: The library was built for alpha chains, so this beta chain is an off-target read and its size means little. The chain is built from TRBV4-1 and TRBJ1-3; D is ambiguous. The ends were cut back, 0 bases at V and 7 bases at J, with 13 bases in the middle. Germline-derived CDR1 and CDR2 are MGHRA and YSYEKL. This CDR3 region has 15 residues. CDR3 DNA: TGCGCCAGCAGCCAAGATCACAGCCCGGGGAACACCATATATTTT. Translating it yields CASSQDHSPGNTIYF.

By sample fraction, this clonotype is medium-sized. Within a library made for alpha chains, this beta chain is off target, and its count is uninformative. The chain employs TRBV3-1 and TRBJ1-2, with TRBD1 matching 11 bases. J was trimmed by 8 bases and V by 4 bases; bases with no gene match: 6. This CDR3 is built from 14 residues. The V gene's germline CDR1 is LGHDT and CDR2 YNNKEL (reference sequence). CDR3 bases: TGTGCCAGCAGCCTCGGGACAGGGGGTTTGGGCTACACCTTC. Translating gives CASSLGTGGLGYTF.

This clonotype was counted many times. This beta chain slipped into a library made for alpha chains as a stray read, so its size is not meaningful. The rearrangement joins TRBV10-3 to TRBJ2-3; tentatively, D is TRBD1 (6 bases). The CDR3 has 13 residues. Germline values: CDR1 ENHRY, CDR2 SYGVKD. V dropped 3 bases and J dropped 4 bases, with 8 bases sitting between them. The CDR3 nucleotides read TGTGCCATCAGTGACCGGACAGCAGATACGCAGTATTTT. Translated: CAISDRTADTQYF.

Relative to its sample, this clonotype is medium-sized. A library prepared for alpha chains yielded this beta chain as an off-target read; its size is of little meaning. The chain's CDR3 is CASSGARTGDTGELFF. CDR3 sequence (DNA): TGTGCCAGCAGTGGGGCACGGACAGGGGACACCGGGGAGCTGTTTTTT. The rearrangement uses TRBV25-1 and TRBJ2-2; TRBD1 agrees at 9 bases. Trimming removed 4 bases from V and 3 bases from J; junction bases left unmatched: 6. This CDR3 spans 16 amino acids. Germline V CDR1 and CDR2: MGHDK, SYGVNS.

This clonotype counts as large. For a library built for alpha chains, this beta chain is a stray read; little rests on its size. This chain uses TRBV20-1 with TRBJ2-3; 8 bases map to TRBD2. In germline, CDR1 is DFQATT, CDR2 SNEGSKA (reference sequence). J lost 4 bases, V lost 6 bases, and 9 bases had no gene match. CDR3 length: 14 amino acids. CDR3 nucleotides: TGCAGTGCCAGCCCAGCGGGAGCCCCAGATACGCAGTATTTT. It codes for CSASPAGAPDTQYF.

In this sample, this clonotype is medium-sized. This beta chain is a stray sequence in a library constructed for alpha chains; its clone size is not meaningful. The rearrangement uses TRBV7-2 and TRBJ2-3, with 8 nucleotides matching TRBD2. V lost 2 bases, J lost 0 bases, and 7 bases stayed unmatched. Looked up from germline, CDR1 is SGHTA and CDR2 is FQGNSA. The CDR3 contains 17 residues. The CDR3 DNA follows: TGTGCCAGCAGCTTACGGGGAGCGGGGGTGAGCACAGATACGCAGTATTTT. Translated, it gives CASSLRGAGVSTDTQYF.

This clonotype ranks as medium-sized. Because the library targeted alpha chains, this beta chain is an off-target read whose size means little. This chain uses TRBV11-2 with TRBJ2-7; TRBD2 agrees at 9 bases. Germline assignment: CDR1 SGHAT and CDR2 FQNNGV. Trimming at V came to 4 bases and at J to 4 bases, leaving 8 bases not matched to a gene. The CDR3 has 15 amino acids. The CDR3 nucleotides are TGTGCCAGCAGCTCTCGAGCGGGAGGAATATACGAGCAGTACTTC. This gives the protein CASSSRAGGIYEQYF. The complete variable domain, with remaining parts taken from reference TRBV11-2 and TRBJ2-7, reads EAGVAQSPRYKIIEKRQSVAFWCNPISGHATLYWYQQILGQGPKLLIQFQNNGVVDDSQLPKDRFSAERLKGVDSTLKIQPAKLEDSAVYLCASSSRAGGIYEQYFGPGTRLTVT.

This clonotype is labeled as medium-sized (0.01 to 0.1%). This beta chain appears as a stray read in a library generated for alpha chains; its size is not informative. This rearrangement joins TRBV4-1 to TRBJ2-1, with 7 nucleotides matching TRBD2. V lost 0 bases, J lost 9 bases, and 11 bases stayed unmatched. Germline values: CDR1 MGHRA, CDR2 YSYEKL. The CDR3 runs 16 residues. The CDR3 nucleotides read TGCGCCAGCAGCCAAGATGGGGCTAGCGGATACGGTGAGCAGTTCTTC. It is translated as CASSQDGASGYGEQFF.

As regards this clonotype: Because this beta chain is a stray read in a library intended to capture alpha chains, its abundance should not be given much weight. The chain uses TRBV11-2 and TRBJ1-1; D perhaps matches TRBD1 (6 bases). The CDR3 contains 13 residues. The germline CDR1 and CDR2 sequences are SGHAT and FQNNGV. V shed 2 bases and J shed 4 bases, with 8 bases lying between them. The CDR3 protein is CASSLPGATEAFF. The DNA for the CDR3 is TGTGCCAGCAGCTTACCAGGGGCCACTGAAGCTTTCTTT. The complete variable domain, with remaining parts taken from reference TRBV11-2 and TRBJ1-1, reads EAGVAQSPRYKIIEKRQSVAFWCNPISGHATLYWYQQILGQGPKLLIQFQNNGVVDDSQLPKDRFSAERLKGVDSTLKIQPAKLEDSAVYLCASSLPGATEAFFGQGTRLTVV.

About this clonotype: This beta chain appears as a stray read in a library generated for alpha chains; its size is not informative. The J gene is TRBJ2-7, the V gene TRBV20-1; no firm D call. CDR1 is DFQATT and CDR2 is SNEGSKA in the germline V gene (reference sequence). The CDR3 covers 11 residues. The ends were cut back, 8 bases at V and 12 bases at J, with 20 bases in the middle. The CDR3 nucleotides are TGCAGTACGTATACGACCGGTCGGTTGTACTTC. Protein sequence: CSTYTTGRLYF.

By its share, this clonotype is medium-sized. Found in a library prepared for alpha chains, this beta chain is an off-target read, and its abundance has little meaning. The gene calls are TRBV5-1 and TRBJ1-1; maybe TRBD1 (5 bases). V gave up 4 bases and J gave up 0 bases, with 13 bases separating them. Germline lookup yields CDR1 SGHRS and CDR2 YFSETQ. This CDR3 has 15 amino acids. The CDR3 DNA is TGCGCCAGCAGCGCTGGTGGGGGGTTGAACACTGAAGCTTTCTTT. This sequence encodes CASSAGGGLNTEAFF.